Included here is one T cell receptor beta chain sequence, with context. The clone's antigen remains unknown. Because the CDR3's place on the DNA is in doubt, the DNA is left out and the CDR3 is given as listed by TCRdb. Sequences SGHRS (CDR1) and YFSETQ (CDR2) are obtained from the germline V gene. The CDR3 contains 22 residues, cysteine and phenylalanine counted. These data come from a study of neurological immune-mediated disorders (dated by TCRdb to between 2017 and 2020). At the level of the whole study: Using UMI-based sequencing, the study compared peripheral blood TCR-beta repertoires from patients with HTLV-I-associated myelopathy (HAM/TSP), patients with multiple sclerosis, and healthy controls. Alongside PBMC samples, the set of about 97 TCR-beta libraries contained longitudinal samples, technical triplicates, and paired CD4+ and CD8+ T-cell subsets that had been sorted. The cohort was made up of approximately 69 subjects, consisting of roughly 14 HAM/TSP patients, some 34 multiple sclerosis patients and around 20 healthy controls. Findings and caveats that apply to the study as a whole: Across subjects, expanded clones never shared an identical CDR3 amino acid sequence, which suggests that the TCR-beta repertoires in every group were private. TCR clonal expansion was highest in HAM/TSP patients and lowest in MS patients, with MS patients falling below even healthy controls.

To synthesize cDNA, template-switch 5'RACE was performed with a primer carrying a 10-nucleotide random unique molecular identifier so that each TCR transcript was tagged. Over 200 million TCR-beta sequences, covering 15-18 subjects, were produced in each sequencing run. The RNeasy kit was used for extraction of total RNA. Using the KAPA Real-time Library Amplification kit, TCR-beta VDJ regions were amplified with primers for the TCR constant region and the 5'RACE anchor. A first PCR added sample indexes and Illumina adaptors, after which a second PCR increased the library yield. After Ampure bead purification, the TCR product of roughly 650 bp was size-selected on a 2% E-gel SizeSelection system. Before pooling, libraries had their quality checked on a Bioanalyzer, their concentration measured with Qubit, and their quantity determined with the Kapa Library Quantification kit. An Illumina HiSeq 2500 was used to sequence the libraries paired-end at 2 x 150 bp. To increase sequence diversity, about 25-30% phiX was spiked into each library pool. The paper's data handling went like this. Quality-filtered reads were processed with the UMI-based MiGEC pipeline, and over 75% of raw TCR sequences were removed by the MiGEC pipeline during error correction. VDJ genes were aligned to IMGT germline references, and clonotypes were defined by unique CDR3 amino acid sequence plus V-J genes. VDJtools evaluated clonal expansion, Shannon diversity and CDR3 relatedness (CalcPairwiseDistances, ClusterSamples); CLCbio workbench built phylogenetic trees. Clones with at least 8 unique UMIs were defined as expanded, with this threshold being based on coefficient-of-variation modelling across technical triplicates. TCRdb applied fastp at Q25 and MiXCR to the public reads, then kept only in-frame beta chains. Rows are unified per CDR3 protein, each entry keeping the most common DNA and genes. TCRdb's processing, not the authors' own work, is the source of the V and J calls. In all, the sample holds fewer than 60,000 distinct CDR3 sequences, and 10% to 13% of those were seen once. The ten largest clones take up approximately 5.3% of the sample.

For the unsorted PBMC libraries, 2 million PBMCs were stored in RNAlater at -80 degrees C until RNA extraction and were used to generate the libraries. PBMCs were separated from peripheral blood using Ficoll-Hypaque density gradient centrifugation and then cryopreserved in liquid nitrogen. The chain uses TRBV5-1 and TRBJ2-1; the table names TRBD2, a call not compared with the DNA. Sequencing was performed on PBMCs. This TCR was sampled from a man aged 70 or older with HTLV-1-associated myelopathy (HAM/TSP). The CDR3: CASSFYICSAREGTSGRGRQFF.